The subject of this entry is one TCR beta chain. Its specificity is not known. Germline V lookup: CDR1 SEHNR, CDR2 FQNEAQ (reference sequence). The CDR3 runs 14 residues. Trimming took 7 bases from V and 4 from J, leaving 16 bases between them. The data were taken from a study of T cells after yellow fever vaccination. TCRdb called the 5' RACE reads again in MiXCR, with one record for every CDR3 protein. Of roughly 330,000 distinct CDR3 sequences listed, around 6.8% are singletons. Study conclusions and caveats: The study noted that FACS-sorted repertoires could contain abundant clonotypes contaminating from the bulk population. Boosting was followed by the reappearance of most primary-vaccination clones (about 97% CD4, around 91% CD8).

Here the sequenced sample was PBMCs, taken about 49 days after the first yellow fever vaccination. This TCR was sampled from a man aged 18 to 29 who received the YFV17D yellow fever vaccine. The J gene is TRBJ1-1, the V gene TRBV7-9, with D uncertain. The CDR3 nucleotides read TGTGCCAGCACCCAAGTAGGGAGGACCACTGAAGCTTTCTTT. As protein: CASTQVGRTTEAFF.